The subject of this entry is one T cell receptor (beta chain). Its antigen is as yet unknown. The sort gate was single viable CD3+CD4+CD8-CD45RO+ cells for memory CD4+ T cells. After thawing, CD4+ T cells were positively selected. The data stem from a study of memory CD4+ T cells and cytomegalovirus serostatus. Study details: Of the healthy Belgian adults, fewer than 10 were CMV seropositive and 20 to 30 seronegative. The study, taken as a whole, reports: Each of 65 to 75 CMV-associated TCRbeta sequences occurred in one to five individuals.

Original analysis: Out-of-frame sequences were removed, leaving 2 million to 2.5 million distinct TCRbeta sequences. Clones were read by immunoSEQ multiplex PCR, and TCRdb kept only the in-frame ones, dropping some. The DNA was the basis for D and trimming; V, J and clone size are from that table. The sample has fewer than 50,000 clones, 79% seen once. Germline CDR1 SGHTA, CDR2 FQGNSA. With 4 bases clipped from V and 8 bases from J, the junction kept 12 bases outside the gene matches. The CDR3 is 15 residues long. The sample consisted of memory CD4+ T cells from blood. The J gene is TRBJ1-2, the V gene TRBV7-2, with TRBD1 matching 8 bases. This clonotype originated in an adult in good health and CMV-seronegative. In nucleotides, the CDR3 is TGTGCCAGCAGCTCCCAGGGACAGGCACATGGAGGCTACACCTTC. Its translation is CASSSQGQAHGGYTF.